The source of this T cell receptor beta chain is a study of PD-L1 blockade in urothelial cancer (dated by TCRdb to 2015 to 2018). Background on the whole study: Therapy was started in the mid-2010s for all patients, and atezolizumab 1,200 mg was administered intravenously every 3 weeks. Durable clinical benefit was defined as progression-free survival longer than 6 months, and TCR features were also tested against progression-free and overall survival. Nine patients achieved durable clinical benefit and about 19 did not. Whole exome sequencing and RNA sequencing of pretreatment tumors were performed alongside TCR sequencing in the same patients. Around 29 patients had pretreatment blood TCR-seq, about 24 had at least one posttreatment blood collection, and about 24 had tumor TCR-seq. Patients had an ECOG performance status of 0 or 1 and had received between 0 and 3 prior chemotherapy regimens. TCR sequencing covered pretreatment tumor samples and matched, serially collected peripheral blood taken before and after atezolizumab treatment. An exploratory multi-omic analysis was conducted of the somatic, immune and clinical correlates of response to PD-L1 blockade with atezolizumab in urothelial cancer. About 85% of the 29 patients were identified as males with urothelial cancer of bladder origin, and a prior smoking history was reported by 18 of 29 patients. Blood samples were analyzed at two time points: 3 weeks after treatment start (second dose) and 6 weeks after treatment start. Blood samples gave a median of about 130,000 T cells and 77,000 or so unique TCRs, with a median clonality of around 0.08. The paper as a whole reports these results and caveats: Improved progression-free and overall survival was associated with having pretreatment peripheral blood TCR clonality below the median. Because the sample size was small (n of about 31) and many of the analyses were exploratory, the results are meant to be hypothesis-generating. Patients with durable benefit showed greater expansion of tumor-associated TCR clones in peripheral blood 3 weeks after starting treatment (n = 22, p = 0.022).

To estimate absolute template abundance from read counts, synthetic TCR analog templates were spiked into each PCR. The immunoSEQ assay used bias-controlled V and J gene primers to amplify TCRbeta CDR3 regions from genomic DNA. Sequencing of rearranged TCRbeta segments was performed at approximately 20X coverage. Regarding the original processing steps: Clustering was used to correct sequencing errors, and CDR3s were annotated against IMGT to assign V, D and J genes. Downstream analyses used only productive TCRbeta rearrangements, leaving out any out-of-frame or stop-codon sequences. Clonality was computed as one minus Shannon entropy normalized by the log of the number of unique productive sequences. Clones differing between time points or between blood and tumor were identified by Fisher's exact test with Benjamini-Hochberg correction at adjusted p below 0.01. TCRdb mirrors the immuneACCESS table, restricted to in-frame sequences. Some clones are absent from its copies; in checked studies, under half trace to an unresolved V gene, and the reason for the others is unknown. The V and J calls and clone size come from that table; D and trimming were worked out from the DNA. In all, the sample holds about 50,000 clones, and around 83% of those were seen once. The ten top clones hold around 20% of the sample.

Regarding this clone: Its antigen specificity is not known. Base-call qualities are not available, and no considerably larger clone is one nucleotide away.

Based on the germline V gene, the CDR1 and CDR2 sequences are SGHVS and FQNEAQ. From the cysteine through the phenylalanine, the CDR3 covers 17 amino acids. The CDR3 DNA has 51 bases and is translated from base 1. V is clipped by 2 bases and J by 3 bases, and the sequence between their germline boundaries is 17 bases long. The intended sense of this specimen's time point label: pretreatment peripheral blood. A total of 29 patients with locally advanced or metastatic urothelial carcinoma, treated at Memorial Sloan Kettering on a trial protocol, made up the cohort. Peripheral blood mononuclear cells were collected from each patient pretreatment and during treatment, giving between 1 and 8 total time points per patient. The Qiagen DNeasy Blood extraction kit was used to purify genomic DNA from total PBMCs and from tumor samples. PBMCs were collected pretreatment and during treatment, and were isolated and stored as previously described.

The chain is made from TRBV7-8 and TRBJ1-3; the D gene identity is not certain. This receptor was taken from a man aged 55 to 70 with urothelial cancer. The source material was PBMCs, sampled around atezolizumab (anti-PD-L1) treatment. The DNA reads as follows: TGTGCCAGCAGCTTATATAGGTTCGGAGATAGTGGAAACACCATATATTTT. Its coded protein is CASSLYRFGDSGNTIYF. The variable domain in full, with residues beyond the CDR3 obtained from the reference TRBV7-8 and TRBJ1-3 genes, is GAGVSQSPRYKVAKRGQDVALRCDPISGHVSLFWYQQALGQGPEFLTYFQNEAQLDKSGLPSDRFFAERPEGSVSTLKIQRTQQEDSAVYLCASSLYRFGDSGNTIYFGEGSWLTVV.